This TCR beta chain was recovered during a study of shared clonotypes between healthy human individuals. This table comes from immunoSEQ multiplex PCR, and its TCRdb copy is limited to in-frame clones, with some not included. The sample holds approximately 1.5 million clones, 97% to 99% seen once. Researchers partitioned CD4+ cells into CD45RA+ naive and CD45RA-negative memory subsets. The CDR3 loop spans 15 amino acids. Germline CDR1 and CDR2: KGHSH and LQKENI. V shed 3 bases and J shed 3 bases, with 13 bases lying between them. The sequenced material came from naive CD4+ T cells sorted from blood. Subset specified: CD45RA+ positively selected. The rearrangement links TRBV18 to TRBJ2-3, with a possible D match to TRBD2 (6 bases). The sequence was collected from a man under 40 in good health. CDR3 region: CASSPRPGETDTQYF. The CDR3 nucleotides are TGTGCCAGCTCACCCCGCCCGGGAGAGACAGATACGCAGTATTTT.